These 28 T cell receptor beta chains were sequenced from one sample in a study of cytomegalovirus exposure and HLA in healthy donors. Use of 60 Vbeta and 13 Jbeta primers characterized the PCR. Some clones are missing from TCRdb's copy, which holds only in-frame ones; the method was immunoSEQ multiplex PCR. The data hold approximately 100,000 clones, with approximately 66% observed a single time. Sequenced material: PBMCs. These receptors were collected from a man in his forties in good health and CMV-seropositive.

The rearrangement links TRBV6-5 to TRBJ1-2; tentatively, D is TRBD1 (5 bases). The V end was cut by 2 bases, the J end by 4 bases, with 5 bases between. The CDR3 runs to 12 residues. Per germline, CDR1 MNHEY and CDR2 SVGAGI. CDR3 region: CASSYDSYGYTF. The CDR3 DNA is TGTGCCAGCAGTTACGACAGCTATGGCTACACCTTC.

The CDR3 spells CASSGRLGRTDTQYF. CDR3 nucleotide sequence: TGCGCCAGCAGCGGAAGACTAGGGCGCACAGATACGCAGTATTTT. This chain connects TRBV5-1 to TRBJ2-3; the D gene is possibly TRBD2 (6 bases). Trimming left V 4 bases short and J 1 base short, with 13 bases between. This CDR3 region has 15 residues. Germline V lookup: CDR1 SGHRS, CDR2 YFSETQ. Full variable domain (remainder filled in from reference TRBV5-1 and TRBJ2-3): KAGVTQTPRYLIKTRGQQVTLSCSPISGHRSVSWYQQTPGQGLQFLFEYFSETQRNKGNFPGRFSGRQFSNSRSEMNVSTLELGDSALYLCASSGRLGRTDTQYFGPGTRLTVL.

The J gene is TRBJ1-4, the V gene TRBV5-1; tentatively, D is TRBD1 (6 bases). Trimming removed 4 bases at V and 4 bases at J, with 14 bases between. The CDR3 totals 15 residues. Germline CDR1 reads SGHRS; CDR2 reads YFSETQ. The CDR3 coding sequence is TGCGCCAGCAGCCCTGGTGGGGGCCTTAATGAAAAACTGTTTTTT. Protein: CASSPGGGLNEKLFF.

The chain has TRBV4-1 and TRBJ2-2; no firm D call. V lost 1 base, J lost 6 bases, and 6 bases lay in between. The V gene's germline CDR1 is MGHRA and CDR2 YSYEKL. The CDR3 length is 13 residues. CDR3 sequence: CASSQASAGELFF. The CDR3, as DNA: TGCGCCAGCAGCCAAGCTAGTGCCGGGGAGCTGTTTTTT.

The V gene is TRBV19, the J gene TRBJ1-1; the D is unclear. This CDR3 contains 15 residues. V shed 5 bases and J shed 4 bases, with 17 bases lying between them. Germline loops: CDR1 LNHDA, CDR2 SQIVND (reference sequence). The CDR3 nucleotides read TGTGCCAGTAGTCGCGGTCGGGAGCTGTTCACTGAAGCTTTCTTT. It translates to CASSRGRELFTEAFF.

This chain joins TRBV30 and TRBJ2-3; 7 bases match TRBD2. This CDR3 is built from 13 residues. CDR1 is GTSNPN, CDR2 SVGIG, per germline (reference sequence). Unmatched junction bases numbered 6, after V lost 7 bases and J lost 2 bases. CDR3 protein: CASPGLNTDTQYF. DNA for the CDR3: TGTGCCTCCCCGGGACTAAACACAGATACGCAGTATTTT. Full variable domain (rest looked up from reference TRBV30 and TRBJ2-3): SQTIHQWPATLVQPVGSPLSLECTVEGTSNPNLYWYRQAAGRGLQLLFYSVGIGQISSEVPQNLSASRPQDRQFILSSKKLLLSDSGFYLCASPGLNTDTQYFGPGTRLTVL.

The genes are TRBV11-2 and TRBJ1-1; a possible D gene is TRBD1 (6 bases). Looked up from germline, CDR1 is SGHAT and CDR2 is FQNNGV. Between the trimmed V and J ends, which lost 2 bases and 5 bases, there was a span of 9 bases. The CDR3 sequence is 13 residues long. The CDR3 coding sequence is TGTGCCAGCAGCTTACGAGGGGGAACTGAAGCTTTCTTT. Protein product: CASSLRGGTEAFF.

This chain joins TRBV19 and TRBJ1-5; weak D call: TRBD1 (6 bases). V lost 4 bases and J lost 0, with 13 bases in between. Germline CDR1 is LNHDA and CDR2 is SQIVND (reference sequence). The CDR3 runs to 16 residues. CDR3 in amino acids: CASSNLRGNSNQPQHF. The CDR3 DNA reads TGTGCCAGTAGTAACCTCAGGGGAAATAGCAATCAGCCCCAGCATTTT.

The chain has TRBV7-3 and TRBJ2-1, with a tentative D call TRBD1 (6 bases). The CDR3 extends over 14 amino acids. Between the trimmed V and J ends, which lost 2 bases and 7 bases, there was a span of 12 bases. From germline, CDR1 is SGHTA and CDR2 FQGTGA. CDR3 sequence: CASSLGTGQNEQFF. As DNA, the CDR3 is TGTGCCAGCAGCTTAGGTACAGGGCAAAATGAGCAGTTCTTC.

The rearrangement joins TRBV5-1 to TRBJ2-7; 15 nucleotides match TRBD2. Trimming took 4 bases from V and 3 from J; bases not matched to a gene: 11. The CDR3 length is 18 residues. Germline V lookup: CDR1 SGHRS, CDR2 YFSETQ. The CDR3 reads CASSDPGLAGGLNYEQYF. The CDR3 region has the DNA TGCGCCAGCAGCGACCCCGGACTAGCGGGAGGGTTAAACTACGAGCAGTACTTC.

This chain connects TRBV27 to TRBJ1-5; 7 bases are a match to TRBD1. The CDR3 has 14 residues. After removal of 6 bases from V and 5 bases from J, the junction contained 7 bases not matched to a gene. The germline V gene has CDR1 MNHEY and CDR2 SMNVEV (reference sequence). CDR3 in amino acids: CASRREGAYQPQHF. The CDR3 coding sequence is TGTGCCAGCAGACGTGAGGGGGCTTATCAGCCCCAGCATTTT.

The chain employs TRBV27 and TRBJ1-2; a possible D gene is TRBD1 (5 bases). Germline CDR1 and CDR2: MNHEY and SMNVEV (reference sequence). V was pared by 4 bases and J by 2 bases, with 17 bases between. This CDR3 is 16 amino acids long. The CDR3 DNA reads as TGTGCCAGCAGTTCTACCCCCCAGGGTTTCAACTATGGCTACACCTTC. Protein sequence: CASSSTPQGFNYGYTF.

This chain joins TRBV6-5 and TRBJ2-5, with D uncertain. V lost 8 bases, J lost 7 bases, and 14 bases lay in between. The CDR3 has 12 amino acids. Per the germline V gene, CDR1 is MNHEY and CDR2 is SVGAGI. CDR3 DNA sequence: TGTGCCAGCTCCCGCCCCTCGGGGACCCAGTACTTC. Its protein product is CASSRPSGTQYF.

This clone has a single count. In DNA, the CDR3 is TGTGCCAGCGCCCGGGGGAGGGAAGGTCAGCCCCAGCATTTT. It encodes CASARGREGQPQHF. This chain connects TRBV6-6 to TRBJ1-5, with D perhaps matching TRBD1 (5 bases). Germline assignment: CDR1 MNHNY and CDR2 SVGAGI (reference sequence). The CDR3 is 14 residues long. With 8 bases removed from V and 6 bases from J, the gap between germline ends came to 17 bases.

The chain combines TRBV11-3 with TRBJ2-7; 10 positions agree with TRBD2. V was clipped by 6 bases and J by 0 bases; unmatched bases: 14. Germline assignment: CDR1 SGHNT and CDR2 YENEEA. The CDR3 spans 18 residues. CDR3 region: CASSDCFTSGISSYEQYV. The CDR3 DNA follows: TGTGCCAGCAGTGACTGTTTTACTAGCGGGATAAGCTCCTACGAGCAGTACGTC.

This clone was seen more than once but under ten times. The chain employs TRBV6-6 and TRBJ1-2; D unresolved. The CDR3 totals 13 residues. Trimming took off 0 bases at V and 8 bases at J, with 10 bases between the two ends. Germline-derived CDR1 and CDR2 are MNHNY and SVGAGI (reference sequence). CDR3 amino acids: CASSYSFGSGYTF. CDR3 nucleotides: TGTGCCAGCAGTTACTCGTTTGGCTCCGGCTACACCTTC.

The CDR3 DNA sequence: TGTGCCAGCAGCGTCGATTCGGGGAACAGGGTGACAGATACGCAGTATTTT. Translation: CASSVDSGNRVTDTQYF. The gene calls are TRBV9 and TRBJ2-3; tentatively, D is TRBD1 (6 bases). Between the trimmed V and J ends, which lost 2 bases and 3 bases, there was a span of 19 bases. This CDR3 is built from 17 residues. Germline lookup yields CDR1 SGDLS and CDR2 YYNGEE.

The CDR3, as DNA: TGTGCCAGCAGCTCAGCGGGGAGAGGGGACTACGAGCAGTACTTC. It is translated as CASSSAGRGDYEQYF. This rearrangement joins TRBV7-9 to TRBJ2-5; 7 nucleotides match TRBD2. The DNA matches TRBJ2-7 better at its end, which makes the J call doubtful. Germline CDR1 reads SEHNR; CDR2 reads FQNEAQ (reference sequence). CDR3 size: 15 residues.

This clone was seen a handful of times. The chain has TRBV21-1 and TRBJ2-7; TRBD1, the D gene given by the table, was not confirmed from the DNA. TRBV21-1 is described as a pseudogene. This CDR3 spans 14 amino acids. In nucleotides, the CDR3 is TGTGCCAGCACCTCATGGGACAAACCCTACGAGCAGTACGTC. Translation: CASTSWDKPYEQYV.

The chain links TRBV5-6 to TRBJ1-2, with a tentative D call TRBD1 (5 bases). The V end lost 2 bases, the J end lost 7 bases, and 15 bases lay between the germline ends. The CDR3 contains 14 residues. Germline V gene lookup returns CDR1 SGHDT and CDR2 YYEEEE. CDR3 DNA sequence: TGTGCCAGCAGCTTTCTCCCAAGACAGTCTGGCTACACCTTC. Its translation is CASSFLPRQSGYTF.

The chain links TRBV10-1 to TRBJ2-1; D remains ambiguous. The germline V and J ends were trimmed by 6 bases and 0 bases, with 6 bases remaining between them. The CDR3 contains 13 residues. CDR1 and CDR2 from the germline V gene are WNHNN and SYGVQD (reference sequence). The CDR3 DNA is TGCGCCAGCAGCATTAGCTCCTACAATGAGCAGTTCTTC. It encodes CASSISSYNEQFF.

The rearrangement joins TRBV7-2 to TRBJ1-5; 7 nucleotides line up with TRBD1. Germline lookup yields CDR1 SGHTA and CDR2 FQGNSA. CDR3 length: 14 residues. The V segment lost 5 bases and the J segment 2 bases; nucleotides outside the gene matches: 3. Here the CDR3 reads CASSPGTGNQPQHF. CDR3 DNA: TGTGCCAGCAGCCCCGGGACAGGCAATCAGCCCCAGCATTTT.

The CDR3 DNA follows: TGTGCCAGCAGCCCTCAGGTGGGCACAGACATTCAGTACTTC. Its translation is CASSPQVGTDIQYF. The chain joins TRBV5-4 to TRBJ2-4, with D unclear. Germline V gene lookup returns CDR1 SGHNT and CDR2 YYREEE (reference sequence). V gave up 4 bases and J gave up 8 bases, with 16 bases separating them. The CDR3 is made up of 14 amino acids.

This clone appeared a few times. This chain links TRBV6-1 with TRBJ2-7; no definite D call. CDR3 length: 12 residues. Looked up from germline, CDR1 is MNHNS and CDR2 is SASEGT. V was shortened by 6 bases and J by 2 bases, with 8 bases between the two germline ends. CDR3 bases: TGTGCCAGCAGGCGTGCGACCTACGAGCAGTACTTC. It specifies CASRRATYEQYF.

This chain connects TRBV25-1 to TRBJ1-4; D not certain. The CDR3 contains 13 residues. Germline CDR1 reads MGHDK; CDR2 reads SYGVNS. V lost 4 bases and J lost 8, with 11 bases in between. The CDR3 is CASSAETEEKLFF. Here the CDR3 DNA reads TGTGCCAGCAGTGCCGAGACGGAGGAAAAACTGTTTTTT.

The V gene is TRBV19, the J gene TRBJ1-4; 7 bases fit TRBD1. The CDR3 contains 14 residues. With V trimmed by 4 bases and J by 5 bases, 4 bases remained unmatched. Germline lookup yields CDR1 LNHDA and CDR2 SQIVND (reference sequence). The CDR3 DNA reads as TGTGCCAGTAGTAAGGGACAGAGAAATGAAAAACTGTTTTTT. This sequence encodes CASSKGQRNEKLFF.

This clone was counted once. The chain combines TRBV5-4 with TRBJ2-5; 9 bases map to TRBD2. Per germline, CDR1 SGHNT and CDR2 YYREEE (reference sequence). J gave up 5 bases and V 7 bases, and 12 bases lay outside the gene matches. The CDR3 runs to 15 residues. CDR3 in amino acids: CASATAGLAFETQYF. CDR3 bases: TGTGCCAGCGCGACTGCAGGACTAGCGTTCGAGACCCAGTACTTC.

This clone was counted a few times. This chain links TRBV25-1 with TRBJ1-2; D uncertain. Trimming shortened V by 3 bases and J by 6 bases, and 11 bases separated the two germline ends. The CDR3 runs 13 residues. Germline CDR1 and CDR2: MGHDK and SYGVNS. CDR3 region: CASSDGLWDGYTF. DNA of the CDR3: TGTGCCAGCAGTGACGGACTGTGGGATGGCTACACCTTC.